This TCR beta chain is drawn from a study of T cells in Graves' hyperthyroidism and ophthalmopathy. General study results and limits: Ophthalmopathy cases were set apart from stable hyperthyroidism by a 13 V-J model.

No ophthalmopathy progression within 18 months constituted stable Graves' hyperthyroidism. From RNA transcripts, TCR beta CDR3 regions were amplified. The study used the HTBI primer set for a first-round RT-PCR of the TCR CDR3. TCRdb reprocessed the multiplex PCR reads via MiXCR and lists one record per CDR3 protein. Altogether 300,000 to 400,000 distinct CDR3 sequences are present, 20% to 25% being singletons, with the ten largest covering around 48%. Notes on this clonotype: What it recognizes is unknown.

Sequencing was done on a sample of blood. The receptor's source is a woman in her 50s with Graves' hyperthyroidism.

The CDR3 sequence is CATGQGDENSPLHF. DNA of the CDR3: TGTGCCACAGGACAGGGGGACGAAAATTCACCCCTCCACTTT. The chain carries TRBV10-3 and TRBJ1-6, with 10 bases that match TRBD1. The germline V gene encodes CDR1 ENHRY and CDR2 SYGVKD. The CDR3 spans 14 residues. V was clipped by 10 bases and J by 7 bases; unmatched bases: 7.